The 7 T cell receptor beta chains presented below share a single source sample, sequenced in a study of regulatory T cells in long-lasting Graves disease. CDR3-region Arm-PCR and iRepertoire HTBI primers produced the TCR beta libraries. Using its own MiXCR run on the multiplex PCR reads, TCRdb lists one record per CDR3 protein. Among approximately 440,000 distinct CDR3 sequences, about 17% were seen once, and the ten largest hold 10% to 15%. Time point meaning: newly diagnosed GD, antithyroid drugs for less than 3 months. Preparation of the TCR library used RNA extracted from PBMCs. These records were also assigned to another study, of T cells in Graves' hyperthyroidism and ophthalmopathy.

The source material was peripheral blood mononuclear cells (PBMCs), sampled at new diagnosis, from a patient treated with antithyroid drugs. These receptor sequences come from a middle-aged man with Graves disease.

This clonotype was picked up a small number of times. The gene calls are TRBV4-1 and TRBJ2-7; TRBD2 aligns across 7 bases. The CDR3 has 15 amino acids. Per the germline V gene, CDR1 is MGHRA and CDR2 is YSYEKL. V shed 1 base and J 5 bases; nucleotides not matched to a gene: 8. CDR3 bases: TGCGCCAGCAGCCAAGTAACCGGACTAGTAAACGAGCAGTACTTC. Its protein product is CASSQVTGLVNEQYF.

This clonotype was seen at least ten times. J is TRBJ1-1 and V is TRBV7-9; no reliable D call. CDR1 and CDR2 from the germline V gene are SEHNR and FQNEAQ (reference sequence). The V end lost 3 bases, the J end lost 2 bases, and 4 bases lay between the germline ends. This CDR3 comprises 12 residues. CDR3 DNA sequence: TGTGCCAGCAGCTTTCTCAACACTGAAGCTTTCTTT. It is translated as CASSFLNTEAFF.

This clonotype has at least ten counts. This chain uses TRBV10-3 with TRBJ1-6; D gene uncertain. CDR3 length: 15 amino acids. Deletions cut 10 bases from V and 0 bases from J, with 13 bases between. Germline CDR1 ENHRY, CDR2 SYGVKD. CDR3 sequence reads: CATRTESSYNSPLHF. CDR3 nucleotides: TGTGCCACTAGGACGGAGAGCTCCTATAATTCACCCCTCCACTTT.

The table lists this clonotype with many counts. The rearrangement links TRBV18 to TRBJ1-1; D remains unclear. Trimming took 3 bases from V and 0 from J, leaving 8 bases between them. CDR1 KGHSH and CDR2 LQKENI come from the germline V gene. The CDR3 runs 14 residues. DNA of the CDR3: TGTGCCAGCTCACCGGTTCGAGTGAACACTGAAGCTTTCTTT. Translated, it gives CASSPVRVNTEAFF.

This clonotype was picked up many times. The chain is built from TRBV2 and TRBJ2-1; 7 bases map to TRBD1. The trim removed 6 bases at V and 6 bases at J, leaving 8 bases unmatched. The CDR3 covers 14 residues. Germline V gene data show CDR1 as SNHLY and CDR2 as FYNNEI. The CDR3 DNA reads as TGTGCCAGCAGCACGAACAGGGGTAGCAATGAGCAGTTCTTC. It translates to CASSTNRGSNEQFF.

This clonotype was seen a handful of times. The chain has TRBV19 and TRBJ2-1; 13 bases line up with TRBD2. The CDR3 runs to 15 residues. The V gene end was trimmed by 7 bases and the J gene end by 6 bases; junction bases not matched to a gene: 6. Germline lookup yields CDR1 LNHDA and CDR2 SQIVND (reference sequence). CDR3 sequence (DNA): TGTGCCAGTACCACTAGCGGGAGGGCCAGCAATGAGCAGTTCTTC. This gives the protein CASTTSGRASNEQFF.

This clonotype came up many times. The chain uses TRBV6-1 and TRBJ2-3, with 7 nucleotides matching TRBD2. J lost 6 bases, V lost 3 bases, and 12 bases had no gene match. CDR1 is MNHNS, CDR2 SASEGT, per germline. CDR3 length: 16 amino acids. The CDR3 loop reads CASSDWEGAITDTQYF. The CDR3 nucleotides read TGTGCCAGCAGTGATTGGGAGGGCGCAATTACTGATACGCAGTATTTT.